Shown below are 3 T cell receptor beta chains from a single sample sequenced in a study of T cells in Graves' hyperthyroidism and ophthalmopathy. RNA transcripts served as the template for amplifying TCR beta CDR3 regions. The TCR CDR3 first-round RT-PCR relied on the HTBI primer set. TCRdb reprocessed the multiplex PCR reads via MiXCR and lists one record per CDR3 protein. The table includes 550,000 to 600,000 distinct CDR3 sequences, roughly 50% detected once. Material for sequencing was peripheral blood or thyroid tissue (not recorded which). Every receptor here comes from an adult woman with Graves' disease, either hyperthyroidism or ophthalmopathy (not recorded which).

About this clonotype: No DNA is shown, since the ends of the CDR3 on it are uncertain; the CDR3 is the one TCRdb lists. The chain's CDR3 is CAISESTGREKLFFGSGTQYF. The chain carries TRBV10-3 and TRBJ2-5; no check of the table's D call, TRBD2, against the DNA was made. Germline CDR1 and CDR2: ENHRY and SYGVKD. Inclusive of both ends, the CDR3 amounts to 21 amino acids.

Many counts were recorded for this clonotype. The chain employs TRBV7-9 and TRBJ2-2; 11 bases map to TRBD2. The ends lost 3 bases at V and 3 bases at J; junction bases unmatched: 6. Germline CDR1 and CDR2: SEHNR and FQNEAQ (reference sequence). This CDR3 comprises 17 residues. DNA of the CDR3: TGTGCCAGCAGCTTTGGGACTAGCGGTCTCCACACCGGGGAGCTGTTTTTT. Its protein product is CASSFGTSGLHTGELFF.

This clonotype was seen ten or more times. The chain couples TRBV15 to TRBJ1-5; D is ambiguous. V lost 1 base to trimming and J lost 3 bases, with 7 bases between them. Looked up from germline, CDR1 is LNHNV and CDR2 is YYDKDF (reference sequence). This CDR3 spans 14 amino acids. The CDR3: CATSRGADNQPQHF. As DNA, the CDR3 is TGTGCCACCAGCAGAGGGGCAGACAATCAGCCCCAGCATTTT. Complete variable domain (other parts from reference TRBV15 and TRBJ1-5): DAMVIQNPRYQVTQFGKPVTLSCSQTLNHNVMYWYQQKSSQAPKLLFHYYDKDFNNEADTPDNFQSRRPNTSFCFLDIRSPGLGDTAMYLCATSRGADNQPQHFGDGTRLSIL.